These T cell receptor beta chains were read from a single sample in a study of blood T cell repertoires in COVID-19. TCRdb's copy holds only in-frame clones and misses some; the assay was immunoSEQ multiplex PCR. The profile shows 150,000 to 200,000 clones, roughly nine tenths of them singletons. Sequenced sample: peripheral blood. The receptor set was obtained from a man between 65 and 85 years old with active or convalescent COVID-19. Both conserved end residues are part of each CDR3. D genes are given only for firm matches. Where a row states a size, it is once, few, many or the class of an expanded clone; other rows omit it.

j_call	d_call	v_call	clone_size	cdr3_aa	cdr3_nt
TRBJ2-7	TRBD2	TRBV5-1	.	CASSLSGGTDYEQYF	TGCGCCAGCAGCTTATCGGGGGGGACCGACTACGAGCAGTACTTC
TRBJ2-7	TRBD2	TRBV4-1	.	CASSQGPLAGGEQYF	TGCGCCAGCAGCCAAGGCCCCCTAGCGGGAGGCGAGCAGTACTTC
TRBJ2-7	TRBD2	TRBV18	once	CASSDGGFAYEQYF	TGTGCCAGCTCAGACGGGGGGTTCGCCTACGAGCAGTACTTC
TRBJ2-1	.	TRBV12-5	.	CASGLRDEQFF	TGTGCTAGTGGTCTCAGGGATGAGCAGTTCTTC
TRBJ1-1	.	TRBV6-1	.	CASRTVAEAFF	TGTGCCAGCAGAACAGTAGCGGAAGCTTTCTTT
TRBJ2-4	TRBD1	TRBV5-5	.	CASSWGTGPIAKNIQYF	TGTGCCAGCAGCTGGGGGACAGGGCCGATAGCCAAAAACATTCAGTACTTC
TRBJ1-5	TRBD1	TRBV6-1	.	CASSAEDRGGNQPQHF	TGTGCCAGCAGTGCAGAAGACAGGGGTGGTAATCAGCCCCAGCATTTT
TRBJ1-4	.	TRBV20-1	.	CSASIRGEKLFF	TGCAGTGCTAGTATCAGGGGTGAAAAACTGTTTTTT
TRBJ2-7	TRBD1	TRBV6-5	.	CASSLSGTALYEQYF	TGTGCCAGCAGTCTCTCCGGGACAGCCCTATACGAGCAGTACTTC
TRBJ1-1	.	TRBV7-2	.	CASAGGAWVEAFF	TGTGCCAGTGCGGGCGGCGCGTGGGTTGAAGCTTTCTTT
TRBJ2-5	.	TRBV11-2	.	CASSRNQEIQYF	TGTGCCAGCAGCCGAAACCAAGAGATCCAGTACTTC
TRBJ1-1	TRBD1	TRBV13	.	CASSLVGTGNTEAFF	TGTGCCAGCAGCTTAGTGGGGACAGGGAACACTGAAGCTTTCTTT
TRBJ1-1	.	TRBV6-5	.	CASSYTGNTEAFF	TGTGCCAGCAGTTATACAGGGAACACTGAAGCTTTCTTT
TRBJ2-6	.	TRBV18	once	CASSPNRSGGGANVLTF	TGTGCCAGCTCACCAAACAGGTCCGGGGGTGGGGCCAACGTCCTGACTTTC
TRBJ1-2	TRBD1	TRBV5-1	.	CASSPGQVNYGYTF	TGCGCCAGCAGCCCGGGACAGGTTAACTATGGCTACACCTTC
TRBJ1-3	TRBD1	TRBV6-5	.	CASSFETGQYGNTIYF	TGTGCCAGCAGTTTTGAGACAGGGCAATATGGAAACACCATATATTTT
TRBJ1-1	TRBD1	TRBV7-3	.	CASSSQGAPSEAFF	TGTGCCAGCAGCTCACAGGGGGCACCCTCTGAAGCTTTCTTT
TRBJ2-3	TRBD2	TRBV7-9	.	CASSLRGISTDTQYF	TGTGCCAGCAGCCTGCGGGGGATTAGCACAGATACGCAGTATTTT
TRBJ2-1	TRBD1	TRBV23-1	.	CASSQWRFRDRQSYNEQFF	TGCGCCAGCAGTCAATGGAGGTTCCGGGACAGACAATCATACAATGAGCAGTTCTTC
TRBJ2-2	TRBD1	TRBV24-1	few	CATSEGWTGNTGELFF	TGTGCCACCAGTGAGGGATGGACAGGGAACACCGGGGAGCTGTTTTTT
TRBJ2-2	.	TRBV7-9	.	CASSLGLGDTGELFF	TGTGCCAGCAGCCTGGGACTGGGCGACACCGGGGAGCTGTTTTTT
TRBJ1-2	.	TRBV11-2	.	CASSLYRAYGYTF	TGTGCCAGCAGCTTATACAGGGCCTATGGCTACACCTTC
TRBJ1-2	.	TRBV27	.	CASSFGEGGRGYTF	TGTGCCAGCAGTTTTGGGGAGGGTGGCAGAGGCTACACCTTC
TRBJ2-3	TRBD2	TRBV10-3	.	CAISELAGADTQYF	TGTGCCATCAGTGAACTAGCGGGAGCAGATACGCAGTATTTT
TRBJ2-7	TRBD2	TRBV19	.	CASSVMTSGGPYEQYF	TGTGCCAGTAGTGTCATGACTAGCGGAGGGCCTTACGAGCAGTACTTC
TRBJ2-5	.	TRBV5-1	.	CASSLALGTSKETQYF	TGCGCCAGCAGCTTGGCGTTGGGGACATCCAAAGAGACCCAGTACTTC
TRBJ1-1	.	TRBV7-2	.	CASTTGGVGNTEAFF	TGTGCCAGCACCACCGGGGGGGTGGGAAACACTGAAGCTTTCTTT
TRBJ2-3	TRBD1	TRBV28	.	CAITRQGPTDTQYF	TGTGCCATCACAAGACAGGGGCCGACAGATACGCAGTATTTT
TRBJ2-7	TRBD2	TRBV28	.	CASSRGTSGRGEQYF	TGTGCCAGCAGTCGGGGGACTAGCGGGAGAGGGGAGCAGTACTTC
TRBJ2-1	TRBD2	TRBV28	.	CASSLPLAGGPRNEQFF	TGTGCCAGCAGTTTACCTTTAGCGGGGGGGCCACGGAATGAGCAGTTCTTC
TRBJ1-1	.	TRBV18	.	CASSYSGPKGGTEAFF	TGTGCCAGCTCATATTCGGGACCGAAGGGAGGCACTGAAGCTTTCTTT
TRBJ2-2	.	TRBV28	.	CASKYYGELFF	TGTGCCAGCAAATACTACGGGGAGCTGTTTTTT
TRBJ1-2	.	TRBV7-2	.	CASSSAPSGGYTF	TGTGCCAGCAGCTCCGCTCCCTCGGGTGGCTACACCTTC
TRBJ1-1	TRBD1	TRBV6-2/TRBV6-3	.	CASSPGQGIGNTEAFF	TGTGCCAGCAGCCCGGGACAGGGTATTGGGAACACTGAAGCTTTCTTT
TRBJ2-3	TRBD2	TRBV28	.	CASSLGPSGSSDTQYF	TGTGCCAGCAGTTTAGGGCCTAGCGGGAGTTCGGATACGCAGTATTTT
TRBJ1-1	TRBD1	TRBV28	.	CASRGRQGAVVNTEAFF	TGTGCCAGCAGGGGGCGACAGGGGGCCGTTGTAAACACTGAAGCTTTCTTT
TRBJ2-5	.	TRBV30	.	CASSGHLQETQYF	TGTGCCTCTTCGGGACATCTTCAAGAGACCCAGTACTTC
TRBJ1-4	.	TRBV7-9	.	CASSYDSTNEKLFF	TGTGCCAGCAGTTACGACTCAACTAATGAAAAACTGTTTTTT
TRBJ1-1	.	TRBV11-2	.	CASSPTLNTEAFF	TGTGCCAGCAGCCCAACACTAAACACTGAAGCTTTCTTT
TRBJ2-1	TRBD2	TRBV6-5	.	CASRIAGAGHNEQFF	TGTGCCAGCAGAATAGCGGGGGCCGGCCACAATGAGCAGTTCTTC
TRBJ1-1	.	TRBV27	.	CASSSGGFNTEAFF	TGTGCCAGCAGCTCCGGGGGATTTAACACTGAAGCTTTCTTT
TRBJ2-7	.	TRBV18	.	CASSPTRDWRYEQYF	TGTGCCAGCTCACCAACCAGGGACTGGAGATACGAGCAGTACTTC
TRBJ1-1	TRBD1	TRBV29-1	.	CSVADRGRSNTEAFF	TGCAGCGTGGCGGACAGGGGTCGTTCGAACACTGAAGCTTTCTTT
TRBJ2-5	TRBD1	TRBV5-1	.	CASSWQGASKQETQYF	TGCGCCAGCAGCTGGCAGGGGGCCTCTAAACAAGAGACCCAGTACTTC
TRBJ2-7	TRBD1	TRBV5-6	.	CASSSGQGKPYEQYF	TGTGCCAGCAGCTCGGGACAGGGAAAGCCCTACGAGCAGTACTTC
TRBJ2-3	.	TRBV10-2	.	CASRAPNTDTQYF	TGCGCCAGCAGAGCCCCTAACACAGATACGCAGTATTTT
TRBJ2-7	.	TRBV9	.	CASSVQEGGEQYF	TGTGCCAGCAGCGTACAGGAAGGGGGTGAGCAGTACTTC
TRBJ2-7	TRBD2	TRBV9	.	CASSPWGRDYEQYF	TGTGCCAGCAGCCCCTGGGGGAGGGACTACGAGCAGTACTTC
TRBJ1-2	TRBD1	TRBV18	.	CASSPPGQGSGYTF	TGTGCCAGCTCACCACCGGGACAGGGGAGCGGCTACACCTTC
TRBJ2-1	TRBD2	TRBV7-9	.	CASSPLAGAFNEQFF	TGTGCCAGCAGCCCCTTAGCGGGAGCTTTTAATGAGCAGTTCTTC
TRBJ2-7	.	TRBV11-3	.	CASSLGPDSYEQYF	TGTGCCAGCAGCTTAGGGCCAGATTCCTACGAGCAGTACTTC
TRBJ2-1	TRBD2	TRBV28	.	CASFLAGGPNEQFF	TGTGCCAGTTTTTTAGCGGGAGGGCCGAATGAGCAGTTCTTC
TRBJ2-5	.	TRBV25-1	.	CASSELGARETQYF	TGTGCCAGCAGTGAATTGGGAGCGAGGGAGACCCAGTACTTC
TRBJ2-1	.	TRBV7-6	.	CASSLDVISSYNEQFF	TGTGCCAGCAGCTTAGATGTGATTAGCTCCTACAATGAGCAGTTCTTC